This T cell receptor (beta chain) was sequenced in a study of T cells in Graves' hyperthyroidism and ophthalmopathy. The table lists this clonotype with a few counts. RNA transcripts yielded amplified TCR beta CDR3 regions. A set of HTBI primers served as the primers for a first-round RT-PCR of the TCR CDR3. TCRdb reanalysed the multiplex PCR reads using MiXCR and keeps one entry per CDR3 protein. The top ten clones hold roughly a fifth of a sample with fewer than 450,000 distinct CDR3 sequences, about 16% of them seen once. The sequence was obtained from a woman aged 60-75 years with Graves' ophthalmopathy. The sequenced sample consisted of blood.

CDR3 residues: CASTRDGGPGELFF. CDR3 sequence (DNA): TGTGCCAGTACGAGGGACGGTGGCCCCGGGGAGCTGTTTTTT. The genes are TRBV19 and TRBJ2-2; perhaps D is TRBD1 or TRBD2 (5 bases each). In germline, CDR1 is LNHDA, CDR2 SQIVND (reference sequence). V was clipped by 7 bases and J by 6 bases, with 15 bases between them. There are 14 residues in the CDR3.